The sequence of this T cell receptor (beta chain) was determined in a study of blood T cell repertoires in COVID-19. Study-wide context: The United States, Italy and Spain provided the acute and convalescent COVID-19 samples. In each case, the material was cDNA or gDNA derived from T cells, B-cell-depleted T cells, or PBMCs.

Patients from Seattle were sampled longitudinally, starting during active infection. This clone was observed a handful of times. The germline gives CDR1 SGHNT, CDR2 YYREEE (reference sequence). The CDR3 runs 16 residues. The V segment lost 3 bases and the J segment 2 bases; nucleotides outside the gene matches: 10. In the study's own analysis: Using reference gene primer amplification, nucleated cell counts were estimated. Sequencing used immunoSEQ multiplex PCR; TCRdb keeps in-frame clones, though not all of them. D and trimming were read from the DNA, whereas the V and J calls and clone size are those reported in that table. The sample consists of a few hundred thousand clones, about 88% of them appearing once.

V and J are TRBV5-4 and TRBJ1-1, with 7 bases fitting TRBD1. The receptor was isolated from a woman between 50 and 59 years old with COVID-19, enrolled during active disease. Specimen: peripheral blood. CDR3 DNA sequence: TGTGCCAGCAGCTCGGGTAGACAGGGAGATAACACTGAAGCTTTCTTT. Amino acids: CASSSGRQGDNTEAFF.